The source of this T cell receptor (beta chain) is a study of blood T cell repertoires in COVID-19 (TCRdb year 2020). Describing the broader study: Collaborator samples came from the United States, Italy and Spain and covered acute and convalescent phases of COVID-19. Deeply sampled blood TCRbeta repertoires from subjects exposed to, actively infected with, or recovered from COVID-19 were included in the dataset. Samples were obtained from the ongoing ImmuneRACE study (first 160 participants) and from about 1,300 subjects provided by 6 global collaborators. The material from the prospective study consisted of cDNA or gDNA derived from T cells, B-cell-depleted T cells, or PBMCs. HLA class I and class II types, where available, came from metadata supplied by the sample provider rather than from assay-based typing. Sample metadata almost always included a de-identified subject ID, COVID-19 status, age in years and sex. The repertoires were released in a freely available public database meant as a resource for research on the immune response to SARS-CoV-2.

Participants in the prospective study were aged about 18 to 95 years, lived in about two dozen United States geographic areas, and enrolled through a virtual design. Cohort assignment in the prospective study relied on participant-reported clinical history from a screening survey and a study questionnaire. Recovered participants in ImmuneRACE Cohort 3 were defined as having two consecutive negative NP/OP PCR tests, clearance from a healthcare professional, or resolution of symptoms. In the prospective study, whole blood, serum and a nasopharyngeal or oropharyngeal swab were collected from each participant by mobile phlebotomists. Over a roughly 2-month period, participants in the prospective study had the option of providing additional blood draws and questionnaires. Before DNA extraction, blood samples from the prospective study were shipped at room temperature or frozen. Study-wide conclusions, independent of this receptor: How much clinical and demographic metadata was included differed by source and by participant, and the metadata was provided uncurated.

Turning to this clone: Its antigen is currently not known. No much larger clone is present one base from it, and per-base qualities are unavailable.

TCRbeta CDR3 regions were amplified from genomic DNA using the immunoSEQ Assay, a bias-controlled multiplex PCR. Per the source publication's procedure: Within the assay, amplification of reference gene primers was used to estimate how many nucleated cells each sample contained. To quantify the absolute abundance of each unique TCRbeta CDR3 rearrangement, sequence reads were collapsed and filtered. For each sample, productive Simpson clonality was calculated as the square root of Simpson's diversity index over productive rearrangements. TCRdb took this table from immuneACCESS and kept in-frame rearrangements with V and J called. Such tables lack part of the clones; where checked against another copy, unresolved V genes explain under half of the gap, and the rest is unexplained. The DNA gave D and trimming, while V, J and clone size come from that table. Counted in this sample were 280,000 or so clones; about 83% of them appeared once. Roughly 6.3% of the sample is in the top ten clones.

Trimming removed 8 bases from V and 2 bases from J; the gene matches leave 2 bases unexplained. The CDR3 starts with the cysteine, ends with the phenylalanine, and has 13 residues. Solely the CDR3 DNA is kept, with 39 bases framed from the first base. Input material: PBMCs or T cells enriched from blood (not recorded which). The receptor's source is a woman between 35 and 50 years old who had recovered from COVID-19. The rearrangement joined TRBV12-3 or TRBV12-4 to TRBJ2-2; 7 bases in the middle match TRBD1. At the DNA level, the sequence is TGTGCCAGCGGGGACAGAAACACCGGGGAGCTGTTTTTT. Translated, this is CASGDRNTGELFF.